A selection of T cell receptor beta chains follows, all from one sample in a study of cytomegalovirus exposure and HLA in healthy donors. Data came from immunoSEQ multiplex PCR; TCRdb stores just in-frame clones and leaves some out. This repertoire shows some 160,000 clones, over 70% found once; its top ten account for roughly 1.4%. Sample: PBMCs. These TCRs come from a man over 45 in good health and CMV-seropositive. Both conserved end residues are trimmed from each CDR3. A D gene is named only where the DNA matches it firmly.

>TRBJ1-1|TRBV11-3|-
ASSFGEGTEAF
>TRBJ2-5|TRBV5-6|-
ASRRRTGQETQY
>TRBJ1-2|TRBV9|-
ASSVGQQNYGYT
>TRBJ2-5|TRBV5-1|-
ASSLWLPQETQY
>TRBJ1-1|TRBV30|-
AWGTYTEAF
>TRBJ2-7|TRBV30|TRBD2
AWSPGLVYEQY
>TRBJ2-5|TRBV7-2|-
ASRDTSYQETQY
>TRBJ1-5|TRBV4-1|-
ASSQSTVYSNQPQH
>TRBJ1-6|TRBV30|TRBD1
AWHRGRNSPLH
>TRBJ2-7|TRBV18|TRBD1
ASSSMDRISYEQY
>TRBJ2-3|TRBV18|-
ASSPSQGTDTQY
>TRBJ1-1|TRBV5-4|TRBD1
ASSRGQEMNTEAF
>TRBJ1-2|TRBV7-9|TRBD1
ASSPGGIGGYT
>TRBJ2-2|TRBV30|TRBD1
AWGQGAWTGELF
>TRBJ2-7|TRBV18|TRBD1
ASSTTGAEQY
>TRBJ1-5|TRBV18|-
ASSPRVVSGSNQPQH
>TRBJ1-4|TRBV7-9|TRBD1
ASSSQGATNEKLF
>TRBJ2-4|TRBV29-1|TRBD1
SVAGGQGAISTKNIQY
>TRBJ2-1|TRBV4-3|-
ASSQDWGGRLF
>TRBJ2-5|TRBV10-3|-
AISEGDSTETQY
>TRBJ2-1|TRBV7-2|-
ASSPHQVGEQF
>TRBJ2-1|TRBV18|-
ASSETPGAFVYEQF
>TRBJ2-7|TRBV6-5|-
ASSPYIEQY
>TRBJ2-7|TRBV11-1|-
ASSLIGGTYEQY
>TRBJ2-2|TRBV5-1|TRBD1
ASSSGGRNTGELF
>TRBJ2-5|TRBV5-1|-
ASSLQGGRETQY
>-|TRBV6-5|-
ASSSFYEQY
>TRBJ2-7|TRBV7-2|-
ASSLRLASYEQY
>TRBJ1-6|TRBV28|-
ASSFRQGSSPLH
>TRBJ2-5|TRBV5-1|TRBD1
ASSLAGGGETQY
>TRBJ2-5|TRBV9|TRBD2
ASSRTSGNGAETQY
>TRBJ2-7|TRBV9|TRBD2
ASSPRGRDYEQY
>TRBJ2-7|TRBV5-4|TRBD2
ASSLIGGRASEQY
>TRBJ2-3|TRBV27|-
ASSPDLTGTRDTQY
>TRBJ1-3|TRBV11-2|-
ASSWQGGNTIY
>TRBJ2-7|TRBV7-9|TRBD2
ASSPSGTSGSAEQY
>TRBJ2-7|TRBV6-6|-
ASSAPTSSSYEQY
>TRBJ2-5|TRBV5-4|TRBD1
ASQTGGSQETQY
>TRBJ2-7|TRBV7-9|TRBD1
ASSPQGPGEQY
>TRBJ2-5|TRBV10-3|-
AISTGPRETQY
>TRBJ2-7|TRBV9|TRBD2
ASSPSGASYEQY
>TRBJ2-5|TRBV28|TRBD2
ASSPRLAGGETQY